This T cell receptor (beta chain) was obtained from a study of vaccination and CD4 T cells after COVID-19. With the Oncomine TCR Beta short-read assay, DNA from cultured CD4+ T cells was sequenced. TCRdb re-analysed the PCR reads in MiXCR, keeping a single row per CDR3 protein. The sample lists 10,000 or so distinct CDR3 sequences, approximately 75% occurring once. Worth noting for this clonotype: Antigen specificity is unknown.

Per germline, CDR1 KGHDR and CDR2 SFDVKD. The germline V and J ends were trimmed by 4 bases and 0 bases, with 8 bases remaining between them. This CDR3 has 14 residues. Treatment reported: roughly ten-day PBMC culture with coronavirus spike peptide pools or control peptides (ViraFEST assay). The sequence was collected from a human donor who had recovered from COVID-19. This chain uses TRBV24-1 with TRBJ1-1; D perhaps matches TRBD1 (5 bases). The source material was CD4+ T cells from blood, cultured in vitro. CDR3 in amino acids: CATSEGGMNTEAFF. CDR3 in DNA: TGTGCCACCAGTGAGGGGGGGATGAACACTGAAGCTTTCTTT.